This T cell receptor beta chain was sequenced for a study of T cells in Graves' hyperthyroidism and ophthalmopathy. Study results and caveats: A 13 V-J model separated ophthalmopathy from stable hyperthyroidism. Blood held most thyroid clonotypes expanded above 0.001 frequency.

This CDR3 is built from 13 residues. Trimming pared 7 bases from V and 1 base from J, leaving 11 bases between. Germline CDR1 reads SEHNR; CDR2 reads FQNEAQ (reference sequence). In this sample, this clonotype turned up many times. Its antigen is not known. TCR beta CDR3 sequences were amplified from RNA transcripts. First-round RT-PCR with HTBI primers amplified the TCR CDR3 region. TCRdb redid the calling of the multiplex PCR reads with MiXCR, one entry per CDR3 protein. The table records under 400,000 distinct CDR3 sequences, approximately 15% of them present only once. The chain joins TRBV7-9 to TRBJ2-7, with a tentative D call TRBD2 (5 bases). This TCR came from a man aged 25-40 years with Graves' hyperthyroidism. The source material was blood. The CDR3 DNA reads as TGTGCCAGCATCCGTAGCGAGTCCTACGAGCAGTACTTC. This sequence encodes CASIRSESYEQYF.